This T cell receptor beta chain was sequenced in a study of T cell responses to AZD1222 COVID-19 vaccine. Broader study findings: Spike was spanned by vaccine-associated CD4 TCRs, which were dominant at 160-218 and 743-854. Without day 14 samples, only post-peak T cell repertoires were studied.

As concerns this clone: What it recognizes is unknown.

Clones were sequenced by immunoSEQ multiplex PCR, and TCRdb holds only the in-frame ones, with some missing. This sample has approximately 120,000 clones, with more than 70% found just once. The CDR3 runs 15 residues. Germline V gene sequence: CDR1 SNHLY, CDR2 FYNNEI. The J segment lost 3 bases and the V segment lost 1 base, leaving 3 bases of the junction unmatched. The sequences come from peripheral blood, collected on day 0 of AZD1222 vaccination. The TCR was taken from an adult in good health. The chain combines TRBV2 with TRBJ2-7, with 10 bases lining up with TRBD1. The chain's CDR3 is CASSEDWTGGYEQYF. As DNA, the CDR3 is TGTGCCAGCAGTGAAGATTGGACAGGGGGCTACGAGCAGTACTTC.